Sequencing of this T cell receptor (beta chain) was carried out in a study of a mutant IDH1 vaccine in newly diagnosed glioma. As for the study in general: The treated group averaged 40.4 years old and was around 62% male, about 40% female.

Time point of the sample: baseline, week 1 (first vaccination visit). Treatment reported: pre-vaccination baseline after standard-of-care therapy. A note on this clone: Its matching antigen is unknown.

General study points: Among top peripheral T cell clonotypes, changes seemed unrelated to pseudoprogression.

CDR3 length equals 13 residues. The germline gives CDR1 SGHDT, CDR2 YYEEEE. Trimming removed 1 base at V and 8 bases at J, with 12 bases between. Assay: immunoSEQ multiplex PCR; the TCRdb copy retains only in-frame clones and omits some. The sample includes over 14,000 clones, more than 80% of them seen just once. This clonotype originated in a middle-aged woman with glioma. Some clones in this sample may be carry-over from other donors' samples. V is TRBV5-6 and J is TRBJ1-2; unclear D gene. The material was PBMCs, obtained from a glioma patient treated with radiotherapy, temozolomide or both. The CDR3, as DNA: TGTGCCAGCAGCTTGAAGAGGGTGGCGGGCTACACCTTC. It is translated as CASSLKRVAGYTF.